The T cell receptor beta chain described here comes from a study of CD8+CD57+ T cells in acquired aplastic anemia. Study context: DNA recovered from sorted CD4+ and CD8+ cells had a mean of approximately 3 ug. Around 10 million reads were obtained on average for healthy donor CD4+ cells. Study-wide findings and caveats: There were some 30 CD8+ CDR3 sequences that occurred in both patients and controls. CD8+ Simpson's diversity in patients was not significantly different from that in controls.

Genomic DNA provided the template from which TCR beta VDJ and CDR3 profiles were obtained. TCRdb independently ran MiXCR on the reads; one entry per CDR3 protein. Altogether under 250,000 distinct CDR3 sequences are present, roughly 35% being singletons, with the ten largest covering about 1.1%. A note on this clonotype: Antigen: not known. A much larger clone is a single base away; this may be a read error. Since no conserved phenylalanine or tryptophan closes the CDR3, a read error is the likely cause.

Source material: sorted CD4+, CD8+, or CD8+CD57+ T cells (not recorded which) from PBMCs. The TCR sequence derives from a human donor in good health, serving as a control.

The DNA for the CDR3 is TGCGCCACCCAAGAGGGCCGATTCTCTGGAAACACCATATATCTT. Translation: CATQEGRFSGNTIYL. The chain is built from TRBV10-1 and TRBJ1-3; D not certain. Deletions cut 10 bases from V and 0 bases from J, with 16 bases between. Germline CDR1 is WNHNN and CDR2 is SYGVQD (reference sequence). CDR3 length: 15 residues.